A single T cell receptor beta chain is shown here with its context. The entry originates in a study of PD-1 blockade in classical Hodgkin lymphoma. CDR3 length: 14 residues. V was shortened by 3 bases and J by 4 bases, with 13 bases between the two germline ends. In germline, CDR1 is SGHNT, CDR2 YYREEE (reference sequence). Every single patient, without exception, relapsed after autologous stem cell transplantation, and brentuximab vedotin exposure varied. Best response was recorded as complete response, partial response or progressive disease. Generated by immunoSEQ multiplex PCR, the TCRdb table keeps only in-frame clones and is missing some. The sample lists some 58,000 clones; more than 70% were seen once.

The clonotype comes from a human donor with classical Hodgkin lymphoma. The chain employs TRBV5-4 and TRBJ1-1; no firm D call. The material sequenced was peripheral blood mononuclear cells (PBMCs), taken before the second cycle of nivolumab. CDR3 nucleotides: TGTGCCAGCAGCTCCCAAGACATTGCCACTGAAGCTTTCTTT. Protein: CASSSQDIATEAFF.